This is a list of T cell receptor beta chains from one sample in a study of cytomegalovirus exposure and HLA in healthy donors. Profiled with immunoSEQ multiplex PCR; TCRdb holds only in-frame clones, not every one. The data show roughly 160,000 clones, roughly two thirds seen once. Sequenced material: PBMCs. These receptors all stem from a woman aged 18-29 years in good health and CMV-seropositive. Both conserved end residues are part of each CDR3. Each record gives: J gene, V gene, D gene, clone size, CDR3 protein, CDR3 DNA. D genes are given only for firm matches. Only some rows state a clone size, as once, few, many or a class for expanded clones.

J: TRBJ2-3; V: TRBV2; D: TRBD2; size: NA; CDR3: CASSEGGLADTDTQYF; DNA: TGTGCCAGCAGTGAGGGGGGACTAGCGGACACAGATACGCAGTATTTT
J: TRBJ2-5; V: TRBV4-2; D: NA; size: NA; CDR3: CASSAGLQETQYF; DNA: TGTGCCAGCAGCGCGGGACTTCAAGAGACCCAGTACTTC
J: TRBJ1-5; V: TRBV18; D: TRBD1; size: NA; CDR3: CATTTGGFNQPQHF; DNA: TGTGCCACCACGACAGGGGGCTTTAATCAGCCCCAGCATTTT
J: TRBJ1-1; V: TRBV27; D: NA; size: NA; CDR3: CASSPEEGVGTNTEAFF; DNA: TGTGCCAGCAGCCCCGAGGAAGGAGTAGGTACGAACACTGAAGCTTTCTTT
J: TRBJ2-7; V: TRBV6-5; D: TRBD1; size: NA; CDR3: CASGSEQGSPGEQYF; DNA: TGTGCCAGCGGATCCGAACAGGGGTCTCCCGGCGAGCAGTACTTC
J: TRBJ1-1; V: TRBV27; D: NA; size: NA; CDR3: CVSSARSTEAFF; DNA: TGTGTCAGCAGCGCTCGGAGCACTGAAGCTTTCTTT
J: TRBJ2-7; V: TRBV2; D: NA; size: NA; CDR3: CASSLAGLSYEQYF; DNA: TGTGCCAGCAGTTTGGCAGGCCTCTCCTACGAGCAGTACTTC
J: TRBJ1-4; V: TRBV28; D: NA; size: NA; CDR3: CASRRQSHGEKLFF; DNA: TGTGCCAGCAGGCGACAGTCCCATGGTGAAAAACTGTTTTTT
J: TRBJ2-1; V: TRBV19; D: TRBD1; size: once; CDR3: CASKLQGAVDSGEQFF; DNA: TGTGCCAGTAAGCTACAGGGGGCCGTCGACAGTGGTGAGCAGTTCTTC
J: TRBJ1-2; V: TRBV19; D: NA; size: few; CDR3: CASRTGTYGYTF; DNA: TGTGCCAGTAGGACAGGCACCTATGGCTACACCTTC
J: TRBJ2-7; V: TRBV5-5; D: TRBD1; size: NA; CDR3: CASAPRTGGIDEQYF; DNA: TGTGCCAGCGCCCCTCGGACAGGGGGCATCGACGAGCAGTACTTC
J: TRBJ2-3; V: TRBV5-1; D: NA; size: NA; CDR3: CASSLEGRTTDTQYF; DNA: TGCGCCAGCAGCTTGGAAGGGAGAACCACAGATACGCAGTATTTT
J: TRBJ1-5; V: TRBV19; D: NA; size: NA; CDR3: CASTGRRDDQPQHF; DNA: TGTGCCAGTACCGGGCGCAGGGATGATCAGCCCCAGCATTTT
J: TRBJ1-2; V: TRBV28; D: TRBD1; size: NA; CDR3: CASRISGTGAYGYTF; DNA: TGTGCCAGCAGGATCTCCGGGACAGGGGCCTATGGCTACACCTTC
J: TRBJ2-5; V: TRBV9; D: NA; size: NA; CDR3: CASSVGEGTSRFQETQYF; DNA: TGTGCCAGCAGCGTAGGTGAGGGTACTAGCCGTTTTCAAGAGACCCAGTACTTC
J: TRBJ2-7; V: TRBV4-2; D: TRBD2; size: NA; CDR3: CASSHSSGGAYEQYF; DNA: TGTGCCAGCAGCCATTCTAGCGGGGGGGCCTACGAGCAGTACTTC
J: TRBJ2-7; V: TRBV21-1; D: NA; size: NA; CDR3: CASRPGLACPRSITSYEQYF; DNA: TGTGCCAGCAGGCCGGGACTAGCGTGCCCTAGGTCCATAACCTCCTACGAGCAGTACTTC
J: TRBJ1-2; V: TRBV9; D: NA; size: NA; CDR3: CASSSRQALSTNYGYTF; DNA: TGTGCCAGCAGCTCCAGACAGGCACTTAGTACTAACTATGGCTACACCTTC
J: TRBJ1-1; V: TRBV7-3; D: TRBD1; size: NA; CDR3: CASSLQGRGMNTEAFF; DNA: TGTGCCAGCAGCCTACAGGGGAGAGGAATGAACACTGAAGCTTTCTTT
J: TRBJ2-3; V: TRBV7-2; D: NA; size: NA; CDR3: CASSLEGGSDTQYF; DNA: TGTGCCAGCAGCTTAGAGGGGGGGTCCGATACGCAGTATTTT
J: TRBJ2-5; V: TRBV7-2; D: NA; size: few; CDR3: CASSFTERETQYF; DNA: TGTGCCAGCAGCTTTACCGAGAGGGAGACCCAGTACTTC
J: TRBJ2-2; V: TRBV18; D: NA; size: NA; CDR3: CASSPPYGSGELFF; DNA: TGTGCCAGCTCACCACCATACGGTTCCGGGGAGCTGTTTTTT
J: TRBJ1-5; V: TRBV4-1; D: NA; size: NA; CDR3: CASSQVLGNSNQPQHF; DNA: TGCGCCAGCAGCCAAGTGCTAGGAAATAGCAATCAGCCCCAGCATTTT
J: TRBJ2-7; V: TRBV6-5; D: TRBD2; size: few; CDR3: CASKLGGVHEQYF; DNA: TGTGCCAGCAAACTGGGGGGGGTCCACGAGCAGTACTTC
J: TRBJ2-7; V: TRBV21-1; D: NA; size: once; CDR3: CASSCRPGGQYEQYF; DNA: TGTGCCAGCAGTTGCCGACCGGGGGGGCAGTACGAGCAGTACTTC
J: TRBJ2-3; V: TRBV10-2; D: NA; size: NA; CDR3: CASGRGGGSFTDTQYF; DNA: TGCGCCAGCGGGAGAGGGGGGGGCTCTTTCACAGATACGCAGTATTTT
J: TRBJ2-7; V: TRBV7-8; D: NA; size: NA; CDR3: CASSFDRFSYEQYF; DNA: TGTGCCAGCAGCTTTGACAGGTTCTCCTACGAGCAGTACTTC
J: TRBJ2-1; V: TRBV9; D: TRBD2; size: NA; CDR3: CASSVVVASGGLVEQFF; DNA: TGTGCCAGCAGCGTAGTGGTAGCTAGCGGGGGGTTGGTTGAGCAGTTCTTC
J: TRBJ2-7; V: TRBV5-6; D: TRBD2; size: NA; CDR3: CASFLGGGSPYEQYF; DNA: TGTGCCAGCTTCTTGGGGGGAGGGTCCCCCTACGAGCAGTACTTC